Below are 17 T cell receptor beta chains sequenced from a single sample in a study of early T cells in non-severe SARS-CoV-2 infection (dated by TCRdb to the early 2020s). Libraries were constructed by 5' RACE. Instrument on record: NextSeq 500. The public reads were reprocessed in TCRdb via fastp at Q25 and MiXCR, keeping in-frame beta chains. Rows with one shared CDR3 protein collapse into an entry with the most common genes and DNA. The sample data list 29,000 or so distinct CDR3 sequences, and more than 4.5% of these were observed just once. The top ten hold approximately 11% of the sample. Sequencing used whole blood. These receptors were collected from an adult who was a healthcare worker with PCR-confirmed SARS-CoV-2 infection or an uninfected control (not recorded which).

In this sample, this clonotype turned up many times. The chain carries TRBV28 and TRBJ2-3; D may be TRBD1 (6 bases). The CDR3 runs to 14 residues. The V end was cut by 5 bases, the J end by 6 bases, with 15 bases between. CDR1 is MDHEN and CDR2 is SYDVKM in the germline V gene. The CDR3 is CASSQGQIRDTQYF. In DNA form, the CDR3 reads TGTGCCAGCAGTCAAGGACAGATTAGGGATACGCAGTATTTT.

This clonotype was seen at least ten times. This chain joins TRBV29-1 and TRBJ2-2; 7 bases line up with TRBD1. This CDR3 is built from 12 residues. Germline V gene sequence: CDR1 SQVTM, CDR2 ANQGSEA. V shed 5 bases, J shed 6 bases, and the junction held 3 bases outside the gene matches. The CDR3 nucleotides read TGCAGCGTTTGTCAGGGGGCCGGGGAGCTGTTTTTT. This encodes CSVCQGAGELFF.

This clonotype was seen at least ten times. The chain carries TRBV6-1 and TRBJ1-1; D may be TRBD1 (6 bases). The V end was cut by 7 bases, the J end by 2 bases, with 11 bases between. The CDR3 sequence is 13 residues long. The germline V gene has CDR1 MNHNS and CDR2 SASEGT. The CDR3 sequence is CASTDSPNTEAFF. The DNA of the CDR3 is TGTGCCAGCACGGACAGCCCTAACACTGAAGCTTTCTTT.

This sequence joins TRBV7-2 and TRBJ2-5, with 9 bases identical to TRBD1. Per the germline V gene, CDR1 is SGHTA and CDR2 is FQGNSA. The CDR3 covers 14 residues. Trimming removed 4 bases from V and 0 bases from J; junction bases left unmatched: 0. This CDR3 reads CASSWDRDQETQYF. CDR3 DNA sequence: TGTGCCAGCAGCTGGGACAGGGACCAAGAGACCCAGTACTTC.

A remark on this clonotype: This clone may be a read error of a much larger clone one base away. The chain recombines TRBV7-7 with TRBJ2-1; tentative D call: TRBD2 (6 bases). This CDR3 region has 17 residues. Trimming shortened V by 3 bases and J by 5 bases, and 20 bases separated the two germline ends. Germline loops: CDR1 SSHAT, CDR2 FNYEAQ (reference sequence). CDR3 nucleotides: TGTGCCAGCAGCTTGTCGCCCTGGGGAGGAGTAAACAATGAGCAGTTCTTC. This gives the protein CASSLSPWGGVNNEQFF.

Regarding this clonotype: Being one base from a much bigger clone, this may be a read error. J is TRBJ2-5 and V is TRBV7-6, with D possibly TRBD1 on 7 matching bases. CDR1 is SGHVS and CDR2 is FNYEAQ in the germline V gene. The CDR3 consists of 14 residues. The CDR3 loop is CASSLGTARENQYF. In DNA form, the CDR3 reads TGTGCCAGCAGCTTGGGGACAGCACGGGAGAACCAGTACTTC.

This clonotype was detected many times. The chain links TRBV5-1 to TRBJ2-3; 7 bases match TRBD1. Losses at the gene ends were 7 bases for V and 1 base for J; bases not matched to a gene: 6. The germline V gene has CDR1 SGHRS and CDR2 YFSETQ. This CDR3 contains 14 residues. CDR3 DNA sequence: TGCGCCAGCCGTTCCGACAGGGGCACAGATACGCAGTATTTT. Its protein product is CASRSDRGTDTQYF.

This clonotype was seen a handful of times. V is TRBV5-1 and J is TRBJ2-3; D is tentatively TRBD1 or TRBD2 (5 bases each). Trimming took off 6 bases at V and 6 bases at J, with 17 bases between the two ends. Germline values: CDR1 SGHRS, CDR2 YFSETQ. This CDR3 has 14 amino acids. CDR3 protein: CASTYGAREDTQYF. The CDR3 DNA follows: TGCGCCAGCACATACGGGGCCAGGGAGGATACGCAGTATTTT.

This clonotype was counted only a few times. The chain couples TRBV20-1 to TRBJ2-2; D tentatively reads TRBD1 or TRBD2 (5 bases each). The length of the CDR3 is 13 residues. The germline CDR1 and CDR2 sequences are DFQATT and SNEGSKA (reference sequence). V shed 7 bases and J shed 4 bases, with 13 bases lying between them. The CDR3 loop reads CSVRQRGTGELFF. The CDR3 DNA reads as TGCAGTGTCCGACAGAGGGGCACCGGGGAGCTGTTTTTT.

At least ten counts were recorded for this clonotype. The V and J genes are TRBV19 and TRBJ2-2, with D unclear. The length of the CDR3 is 14 residues. V lost 3 bases and J 5 bases, leaving 10 bases between the germline ends. In germline, CDR1 is LNHDA, CDR2 SQIVND (reference sequence). Written as DNA, the CDR3 is TGTGCCAGTAGTATTGGTTTTGGGACCGGGGAGCTGTTTTTT. This translates into CASSIGFGTGELFF. The whole variable domain, remainder taken from reference TRBV19 and TRBJ2-2, is DGGITQSPKYLFRKEGQNVTLSCEQNLNHDAMYWYRQDPGQGLRLIYYSQIVNDFQKGDIAEGYSVSREKKESFPLTVTSAQKNPTAFYLCASSIGFGTGELFFGEGSRLTVL.

This clonotype was picked up many times. At one of its ends the junction is not consistent with the germline gene, which may arise from a read error. The V call is TRBV7-2, the J call TRBJ2-6; the D is unclear. CDR1 is SGHTA and CDR2 is FQGNSA in the germline V gene. There are 17 residues in the CDR3. DNA of the CDR3: TGTGCCAGCAGCACGATGGCTACCTCCTCTAGGGCCAACGTCCTGACTTTC. It translates to CASSTMATSSRANVLTF.

The gene calls are TRBV6-1 and TRBJ2-1; a weak D match, TRBD1 (5 bases). The CDR3 runs 14 residues. CDR1 MNHNS and CDR2 SASEGT come from the germline V gene. With 2 bases removed from V and 8 bases from J, the gap between germline ends came to 13 bases. CDR3 in amino acids: CASSEMQGWDEQFF. For the CDR3, the DNA is TGTGCCAGCAGTGAAATGCAGGGATGGGATGAGCAGTTCTTC.

This clonotype was seen ten or more times. V and J are TRBV6-5 and TRBJ2-5; 7 bases are shared with TRBD1. Germline CDR1 and CDR2: MNHEY and SVGAGI. CDR3 length: 15 residues. V dropped 2 bases and J dropped 1; count of bases not matched to a gene: 4. The chain's CDR3 is CASSYTYRGQETQYF. CDR3 in DNA: TGTGCCAGCAGTTACACATACAGGGGCCAAGAGACCCAGTACTTC.

To note about this clonotype: A clone one base away is much larger, so this may be a read error. CDR3: CASSLVGGPTDTQHF. CDR3 in DNA: TGTGCCAGCAGCTTAGTTGGGGGGCCTACAGATACGCAGCATTTT. The chain carries TRBV7-9 and TRBJ2-3; D might be TRBD1 (6 bases). The J call is doubtful: the DNA matches TRBJ1-5 better. The CDR3 totals 15 residues. Germline values: CDR1 SEHNR, CDR2 FQNEAQ (reference sequence).

This clonotype was counted ten times or more. The genes are TRBV29-1 and TRBJ2-3, with D possibly being TRBD1 or TRBD2 (6 bases each). From germline, CDR1 is SQVTM and CDR2 ANQGSEA. The CDR3 covers 16 residues. The ends were cut back, 1 base at V and 0 bases at J, with 14 bases in the middle. In nucleotides, the CDR3 is TGCAGCGTTGAAGTGGGGGCGGGAACTAGCACAGATACGCAGTATTTT. Residues: CSVEVGAGTSTDTQYF.

This clonotype was recorded many times. The rearrangement links TRBV28 to TRBJ1-1, with TRBD1 identical over 7 bases. V gave up 6 bases and J gave up 4 bases; unmatched junction bases: 8. The CDR3 consists of 14 residues. Germline V gives CDR1 MDHEN, CDR2 SYDVKM. The DNA for the CDR3 is TGTGCCAGCAGGAGACAGGGCAGCACCACTGAAGCTTTCTTT. It yields the protein CASRRQGSTTEAFF.

This clonotype was counted between two and nine times. DNA for the CDR3: TGTGCCAGCAACCCGACGGGGGTTGAGACCCAGTACTTC. Its translation is CASNPTGVETQYF. This rearrangement joins TRBV7-2 to TRBJ2-5; D may be TRBD2 (6 bases). Trimming took off 7 bases at V and 5 bases at J, with 14 bases between the two ends. From germline, CDR1 is SGHTA and CDR2 FQGNSA. CDR3 length: 13 residues.